This TCR beta chain was captured in a study of blood T cell repertoires in COVID-19 (dated by TCRdb to 2018 to 2020). Context from the whole study: The collaborator samples originated in the United States, Italy and Spain and spanned the acute and convalescent phases of COVID-19. Where HLA class I and class II types were available, the types were taken from metadata supplied by the sample provider, not from assay-based typing. The repertoires were released in a freely available public database intended as a resource for research on the immune response to SARS-CoV-2. Samples were obtained from the ongoing ImmuneRACE study (first 160 participants) and from 1,254 subjects provided by 6 global collaborators. Sample metadata almost always included a de-identified subject ID, COVID-19 status, age in years and sex. The dataset comprised deeply sampled blood TCRbeta repertoires from subjects exposed to, actively infected with, or recovered from COVID-19. The prospective study material was composed of cDNA or gDNA derived from T cells, B-cell-depleted T cells, or PBMCs. Paper-wide results and their limitations: Clinical and demographic metadata were provided uncurated, with the amount varying by source and participant.

TCRbeta CDR3 regions were amplified from genomic DNA by means of the immunoSEQ Assay, a bias-controlled multiplex PCR. Regarding the original processing steps: The number of nucleated cells in each sample was estimated by amplification of reference gene primers within the assay. To quantify the absolute abundance of each unique TCRbeta CDR3 rearrangement, sequence reads were collapsed and filtered. For each sample, productive Simpson clonality was calculated as the square root of Simpson's diversity index over productive rearrangements. What TCRdb holds here is the immuneACCESS table cut down to in-frame rearrangements. Part of the clones is not present; checked against another copy, under half of the missing clones reflect an unresolved V gene, and the others are unexplained. For V, J and clone size, that table is used; D and trimming come from the DNA. The sample table holds 80,000 to 100,000 clones, of which roughly 88% were seen once. Of the sample, around 1.5% is held by the ten largest clones.

As for this clone: There is no known antigen for this receptor. No quality values exist for individual bases; no much larger clone is one base distant.

Via the germline V gene, CDR1 is SGDLS and CDR2 YYNGEE. V lost 3 bases and J lost 2 bases; the stretch between them is 11 bases long. Spanning cysteine to phenylalanine, the CDR3 consists of 15 amino acids. CDR3 DNA only is kept here, 45 bases in frame from base 1. The collaborating institutions used their own protocols to collect whole blood in K2EDTA tubes. For TCRbeta analysis, collaborators shipped samples in one of three forms: frozen whole blood, isolated PBMCs, or DNA extracted from either of those sample types. This TCR was sampled from a human donor with active COVID-19. The donor label of this sample is uncertain. The rearrangement joined TRBV9 to TRBJ2-2; the D gene lacks a confident call. What was sequenced was peripheral blood. This receptor carries the CDR3 CASSGATKNTGELFF. In nucleotides, the sequence is TGTGCCAGCAGCGGGGCGACCAAAAACACCGGGGAGCTGTTTTTT.